The present T cell receptor (beta chain) was sequenced within a study of OX40 agonist ivuxolimab in advanced cancers. The wider study: Ivuxolimab, an antibody that agonizes OX40 (CD134), was administered to the patients. Those treated in dose escalation had hepatocellular carcinoma, melanoma, renal cell cancer or head and neck cancer.

Assay used: immunoSEQ multiplex PCR; TCRdb lists only in-frame clones, some missing. The profile shows tens of thousands of clones, 75% to 95% of them singletons. CDR1 and CDR2 from the germline V gene are SGHTA and FQGNSA. The CDR3 loop spans 15 amino acids. Trimming removed 3 bases at V and 6 bases at J, with 14 bases between. The sequence was obtained from an adult with an advanced solid tumor such as melanoma, head and neck, liver or kidney cancer. Specimen: CD4+ or CD8+ T cells sorted from blood, collected in a trial of the OX40 agonist ivuxolimab. This rearrangement joins TRBV7-2 to TRBJ2-2, with D possibly matching TRBD1 (5 bases). The CDR3 DNA is TGTGCCAGCAGCTTCAACCCGGACAAGTCCGGGGAGCTGTTTTTT. Protein product: CASSFNPDKSGELFF.